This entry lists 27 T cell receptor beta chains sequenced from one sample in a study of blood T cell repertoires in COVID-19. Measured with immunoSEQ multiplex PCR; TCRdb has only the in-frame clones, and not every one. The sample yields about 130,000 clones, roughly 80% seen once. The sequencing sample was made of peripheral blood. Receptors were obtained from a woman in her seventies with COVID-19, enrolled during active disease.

CDR3 protein: CASTVGGGAFF. The CDR3 DNA is TGTGCCAGCACCGTGGGGGGTGGCGCTTTCTTT. The chain links TRBV2 to TRBJ1-1, with a weak D call TRBD1 (5 bases). V was trimmed by 7 bases and J by 11 bases, leaving 14 bases between them. Looked up from germline, CDR1 is SNHLY and CDR2 is FYNNEI. The CDR3 has 11 residues.

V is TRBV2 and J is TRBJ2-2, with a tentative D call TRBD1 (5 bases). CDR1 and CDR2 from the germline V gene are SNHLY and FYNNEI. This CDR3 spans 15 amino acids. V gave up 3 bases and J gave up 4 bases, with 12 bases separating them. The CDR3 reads CASSDGHKGTGELFF. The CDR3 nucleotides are TGTGCCAGCAGTGACGGACATAAGGGCACCGGGGAGCTGTTTTTT. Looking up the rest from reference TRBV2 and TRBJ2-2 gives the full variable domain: EPEVTQTPSHQVTQMGQEVILRCVPISNHLYFYWYRQILGQKVEFLVSFYNNEISEKSEIFDDQFSVERPDGSNFTLKIRSTKLEDSAMYFCASSDGHKGTGELFFGEGSRLTVL.

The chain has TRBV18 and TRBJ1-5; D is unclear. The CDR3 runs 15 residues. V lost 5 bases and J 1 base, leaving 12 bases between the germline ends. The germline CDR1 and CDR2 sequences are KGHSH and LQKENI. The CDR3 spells CASSGGSLSNQPQHF. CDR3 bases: TGTGCCAGCTCAGGCGGGTCTTTAAGCAATCAGCCCCAGCATTTT.

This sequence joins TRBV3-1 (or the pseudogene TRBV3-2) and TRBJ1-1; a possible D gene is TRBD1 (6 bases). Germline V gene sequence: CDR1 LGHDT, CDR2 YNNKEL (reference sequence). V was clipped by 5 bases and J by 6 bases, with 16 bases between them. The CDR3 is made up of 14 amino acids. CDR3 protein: CASSSTGHSPEAFF. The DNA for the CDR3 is TGTGCCAGCAGCTCGACGGGACATAGTCCTGAAGCTTTCTTT.

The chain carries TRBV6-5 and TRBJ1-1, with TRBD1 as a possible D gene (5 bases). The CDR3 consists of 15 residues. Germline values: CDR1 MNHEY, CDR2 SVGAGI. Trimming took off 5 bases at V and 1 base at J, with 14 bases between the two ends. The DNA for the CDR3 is TGTGCCAGCAGTCTAACGACAGACCCGAACACTGAAGCTTTCTTT. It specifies CASSLTTDPNTEAFF.

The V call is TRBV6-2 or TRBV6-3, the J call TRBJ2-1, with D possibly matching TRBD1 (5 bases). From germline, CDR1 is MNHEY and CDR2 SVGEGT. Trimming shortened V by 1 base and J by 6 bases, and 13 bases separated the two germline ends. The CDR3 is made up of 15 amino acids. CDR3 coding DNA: TGTGCCAGCAGTTACTACCTTTCGGACATCAATGAGCAGTTCTTC. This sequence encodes CASSYYLSDINEQFF.

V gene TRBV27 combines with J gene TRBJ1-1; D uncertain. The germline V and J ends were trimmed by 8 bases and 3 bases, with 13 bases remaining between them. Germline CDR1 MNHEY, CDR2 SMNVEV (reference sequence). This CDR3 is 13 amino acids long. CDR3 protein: CASGLSADTEAFF. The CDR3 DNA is TGTGCCAGCGGATTGTCCGCGGACACTGAAGCTTTCTTT.

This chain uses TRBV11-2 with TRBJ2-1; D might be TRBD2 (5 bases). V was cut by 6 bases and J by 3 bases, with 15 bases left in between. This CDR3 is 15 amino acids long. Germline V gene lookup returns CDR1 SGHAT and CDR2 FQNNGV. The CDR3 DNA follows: TGTGCCAGCAGGGTCGGGCGGGCCAACTACAATGAGCAGTTCTTC. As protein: CASRVGRANYNEQFF. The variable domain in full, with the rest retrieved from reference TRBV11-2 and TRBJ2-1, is EAGVAQSPRYKIIEKRQSVAFWCNPISGHATLYWYQQILGQGPKLLIQFQNNGVVDDSQLPKDRFSAERLKGVDSTLKIQPAKLEDSAVYLCASRVGRANYNEQFFGPGTRLTVL.

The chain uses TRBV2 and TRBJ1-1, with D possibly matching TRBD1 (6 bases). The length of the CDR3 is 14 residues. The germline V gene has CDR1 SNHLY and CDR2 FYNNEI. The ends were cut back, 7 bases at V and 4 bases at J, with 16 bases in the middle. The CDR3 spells CASKHREVATEAFF. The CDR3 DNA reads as TGTGCCAGCAAACACAGGGAAGTTGCCACTGAAGCTTTCTTT.

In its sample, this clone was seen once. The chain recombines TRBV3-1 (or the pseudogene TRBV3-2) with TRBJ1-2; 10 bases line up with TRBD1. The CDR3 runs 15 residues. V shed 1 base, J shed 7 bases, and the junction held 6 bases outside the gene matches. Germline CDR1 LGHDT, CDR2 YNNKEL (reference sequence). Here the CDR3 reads CASSQVPGQGSGYTF. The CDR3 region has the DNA TGTGCCAGCAGCCAAGTCCCGGGACAGGGGTCTGGCTACACCTTC.

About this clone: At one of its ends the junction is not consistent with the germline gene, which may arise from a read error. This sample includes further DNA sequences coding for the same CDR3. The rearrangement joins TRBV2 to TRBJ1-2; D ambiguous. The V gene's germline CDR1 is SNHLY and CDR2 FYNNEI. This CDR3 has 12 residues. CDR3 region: CASNQRLYGYTF. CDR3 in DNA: TGCGCCAGCAACCAGAGGCTATATGGCTACACCTTC.

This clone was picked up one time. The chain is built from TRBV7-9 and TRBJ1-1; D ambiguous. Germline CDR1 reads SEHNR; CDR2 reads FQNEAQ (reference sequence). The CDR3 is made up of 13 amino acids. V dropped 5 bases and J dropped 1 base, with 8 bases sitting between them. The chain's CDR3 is CASSHGGNTEAFF. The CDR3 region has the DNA TGTGCCAGCAGCCACGGAGGGAACACTGAAGCTTTCTTT.

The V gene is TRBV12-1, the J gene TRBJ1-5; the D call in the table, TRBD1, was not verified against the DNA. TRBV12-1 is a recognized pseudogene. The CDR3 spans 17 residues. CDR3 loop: CASRHPSAGQVNQPQHF. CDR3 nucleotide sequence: TGTGCCAGCAGACACCCATCTGCTGGACAGGTTAATCAGCCCCAGCATTTT.

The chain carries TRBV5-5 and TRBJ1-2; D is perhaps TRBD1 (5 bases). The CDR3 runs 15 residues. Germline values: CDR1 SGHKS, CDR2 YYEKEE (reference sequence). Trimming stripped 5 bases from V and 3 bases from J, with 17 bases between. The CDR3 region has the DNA TGTGCCAGCAGAAAAGACCCAACAGGCGACTATGGCTACACCTTC. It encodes CASRKDPTGDYGYTF.

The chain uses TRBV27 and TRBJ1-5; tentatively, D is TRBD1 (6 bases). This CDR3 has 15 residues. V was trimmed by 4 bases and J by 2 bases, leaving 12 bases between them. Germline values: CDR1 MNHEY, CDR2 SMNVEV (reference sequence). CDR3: CASSSDSSGNQPQHF. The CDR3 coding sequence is TGTGCCAGCAGTTCGGACAGCTCGGGCAATCAGCCCCAGCATTTT.

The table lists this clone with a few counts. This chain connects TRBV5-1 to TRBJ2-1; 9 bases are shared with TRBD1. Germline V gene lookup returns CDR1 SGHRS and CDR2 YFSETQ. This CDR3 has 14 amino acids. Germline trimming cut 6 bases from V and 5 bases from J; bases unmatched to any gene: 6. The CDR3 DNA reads TGCGCCAGCACCCGGGGACAGGGTGACAATGAGCAGTTCTTC. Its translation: CASTRGQGDNEQFF.

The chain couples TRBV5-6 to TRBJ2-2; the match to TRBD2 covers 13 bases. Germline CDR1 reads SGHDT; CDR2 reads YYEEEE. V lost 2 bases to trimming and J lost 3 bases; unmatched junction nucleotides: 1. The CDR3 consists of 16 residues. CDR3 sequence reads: CASSLLAGGHTGELFF. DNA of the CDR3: TGTGCCAGCAGCTTACTAGCGGGGGGGCACACCGGGGAGCTGTTTTTT.

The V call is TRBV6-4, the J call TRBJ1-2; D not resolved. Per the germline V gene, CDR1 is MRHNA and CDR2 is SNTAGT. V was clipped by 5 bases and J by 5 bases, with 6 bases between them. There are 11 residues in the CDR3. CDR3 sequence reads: CASSSGYGYTF. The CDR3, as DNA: TGTGCCAGCAGTTCGGGGTATGGCTACACCTTC.

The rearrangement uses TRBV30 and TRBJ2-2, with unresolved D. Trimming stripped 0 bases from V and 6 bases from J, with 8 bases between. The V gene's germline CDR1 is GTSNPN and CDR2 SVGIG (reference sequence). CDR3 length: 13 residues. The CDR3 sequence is CAWSVRVPGELFF. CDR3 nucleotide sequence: TGTGCCTGGAGTGTACGGGTTCCCGGGGAGCTGTTTTTT.

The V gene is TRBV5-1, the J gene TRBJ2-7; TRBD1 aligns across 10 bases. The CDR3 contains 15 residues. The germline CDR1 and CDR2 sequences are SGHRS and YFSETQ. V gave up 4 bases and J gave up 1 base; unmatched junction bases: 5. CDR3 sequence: CASSRSGQGSYEQYF. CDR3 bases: TGCGCCAGCAGCCGGTCGGGACAGGGGTCCTACGAGCAGTACTTC.

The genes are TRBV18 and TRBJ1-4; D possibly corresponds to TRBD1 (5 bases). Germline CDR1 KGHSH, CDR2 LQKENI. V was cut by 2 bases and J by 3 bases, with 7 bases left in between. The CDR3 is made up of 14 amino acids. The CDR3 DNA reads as TGTGCCAGCTCACCAGGAGGGGCTAATGAAAAACTGTTTTTT. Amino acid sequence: CASSPGGANEKLFF. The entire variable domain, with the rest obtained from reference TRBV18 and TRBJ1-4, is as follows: NAGVMQNPRHLVRRRGQEARLRCSPMKGHSHVYWYRQLPEEGLKFMVYLQKENIIDESGMPKERFSAEFPKEGPSILRIQQVVRGDSAAYFCASSPGGANEKLFFGSGTQLSVL.

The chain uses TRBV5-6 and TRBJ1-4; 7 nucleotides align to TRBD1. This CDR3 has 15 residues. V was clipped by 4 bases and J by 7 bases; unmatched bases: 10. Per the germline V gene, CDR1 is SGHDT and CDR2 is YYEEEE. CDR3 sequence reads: CASSRKTGLAEKLFF. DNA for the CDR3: TGTGCCAGCAGCAGGAAGACAGGGTTGGCTGAAAAACTGTTTTTT. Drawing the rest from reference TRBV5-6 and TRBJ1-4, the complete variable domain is DAGVTQSPTHLIKTRGQQVTLRCSPKSGHDTVSWYQQALGQGPQFIFQYYEEEERQRGNFPDRFSGHQFPNYSSELNVNALLLGDSALYLCASSRKTGLAEKLFFGSGTQLSVL.

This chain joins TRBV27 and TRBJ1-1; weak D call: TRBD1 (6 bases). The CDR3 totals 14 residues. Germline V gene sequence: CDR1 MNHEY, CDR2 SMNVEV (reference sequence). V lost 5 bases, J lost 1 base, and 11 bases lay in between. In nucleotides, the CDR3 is TGTGCCAGCAGTCAGGGACACCCGAACACTGAAGCTTTCTTT. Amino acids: CASSQGHPNTEAFF.

CDR3: CASSLQTGTGYEQYF. CDR3 nucleotides: TGTGCCAGCTCGCTCCAGACCGGGACAGGGTACGAGCAGTACTTC. The chain carries TRBV18 and TRBJ2-7; 9 bases agree with TRBD1. Germline-derived CDR1 and CDR2 are KGHSH and LQKENI. The CDR3 is 15 amino acids. J gave up 4 bases and V 6 bases, and 10 bases lay outside the gene matches. The variable domain in full, completed from reference TRBV18 and TRBJ2-7, reads NAGVMQNPRHLVRRRGQEARLRCSPMKGHSHVYWYRQLPEEGLKFMVYLQKENIIDESGMPKERFSAEFPKEGPSILRIQQVVRGDSAAYFCASSLQTGTGYEQYFGPGTRLTVT.

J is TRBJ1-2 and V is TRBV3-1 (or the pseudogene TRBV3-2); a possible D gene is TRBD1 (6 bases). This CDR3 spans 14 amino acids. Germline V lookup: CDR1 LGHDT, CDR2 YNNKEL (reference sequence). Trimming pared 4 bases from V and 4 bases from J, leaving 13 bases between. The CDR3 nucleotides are TGTGCCAGCAGCCCGCGAGACAGGTTCTATGGCTACACCTTC. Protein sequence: CASSPRDRFYGYTF.

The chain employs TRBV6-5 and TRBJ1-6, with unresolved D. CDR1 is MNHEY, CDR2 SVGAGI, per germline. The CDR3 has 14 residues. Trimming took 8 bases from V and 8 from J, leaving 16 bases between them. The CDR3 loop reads CASGRSSRDSPLHF. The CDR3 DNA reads TGTGCCAGCGGCCGGTCTTCCCGGGATTCACCCCTCCACTTT.

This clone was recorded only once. CDR3 protein: CASSPSGGNSYEQYF. The CDR3 coding sequence is TGTGCCAGTAGTCCTAGCGGGGGAAACTCCTACGAGCAGTACTTC. The chain joins TRBV19 to TRBJ2-7, with 10 positions matching TRBD2. Germline CDR1 and CDR2: LNHDA and SQIVND (reference sequence). J lost 0 bases, V lost 5 bases, and 4 bases had no gene match. This CDR3 contains 15 residues.